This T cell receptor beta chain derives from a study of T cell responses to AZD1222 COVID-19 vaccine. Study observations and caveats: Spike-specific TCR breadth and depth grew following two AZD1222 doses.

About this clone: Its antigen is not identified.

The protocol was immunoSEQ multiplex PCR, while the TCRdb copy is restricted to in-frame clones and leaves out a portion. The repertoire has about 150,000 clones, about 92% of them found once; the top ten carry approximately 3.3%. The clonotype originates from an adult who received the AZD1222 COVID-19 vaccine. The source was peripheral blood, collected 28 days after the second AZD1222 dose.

The CDR3 region is CASSAGLAGGGSYNEQFF. CDR3 in DNA: TGTGCCAGCAGCGCTGGACTAGCGGGAGGAGGGTCCTACAATGAGCAGTTCTTC. The chain links TRBV9 to TRBJ2-1; 14 nucleotides match TRBD2. CDR1 and CDR2 (germline): SGDLS, YYNGEE. Trimming removed 3 bases from V and 1 base from J; junction bases left unmatched: 6. The CDR3 is made up of 18 amino acids.